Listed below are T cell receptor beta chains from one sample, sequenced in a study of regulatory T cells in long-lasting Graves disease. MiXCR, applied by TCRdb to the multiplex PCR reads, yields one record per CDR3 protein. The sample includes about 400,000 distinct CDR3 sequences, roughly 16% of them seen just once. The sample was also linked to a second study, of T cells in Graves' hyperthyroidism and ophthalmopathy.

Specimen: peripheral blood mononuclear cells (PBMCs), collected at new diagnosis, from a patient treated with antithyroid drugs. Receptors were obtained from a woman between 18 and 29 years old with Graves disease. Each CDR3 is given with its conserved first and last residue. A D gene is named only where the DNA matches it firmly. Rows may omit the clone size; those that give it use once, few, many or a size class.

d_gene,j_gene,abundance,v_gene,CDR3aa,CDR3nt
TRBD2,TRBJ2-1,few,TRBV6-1,CASAPWLGGANNEQFF,TGTGCCAGCGCGCCATGGCTCGGGGGGGCGAATAATGAGCAGTTCTTC
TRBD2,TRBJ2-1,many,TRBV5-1,CASSIASGAGYNEQFF,TGCGCCAGCAGCATCGCTAGCGGGGCCGGCTACAATGAGCAGTTCTTC
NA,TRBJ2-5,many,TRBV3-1,CASSQDPRTQYF,TGTGCCAGCAGCCAAGATCCCCGTACCCAGTACTTC
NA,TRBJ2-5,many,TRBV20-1,CSATRTVQETQYF,TGCAGTGCTACAAGGACAGTACAAGAGACCCAGTACTTC
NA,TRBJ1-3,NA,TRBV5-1,CASSLEGRAGLSGNTIYF,TGCGCCAGCAGCTTGGAAGGACGTGCGGGGCTCTCTGGAAACACCATATATTTT
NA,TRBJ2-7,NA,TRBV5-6,CASSGPPASEQYF,TGTGCCAGCAGTGGGCCTCCCGCGAGCGAGCAGTACTTC
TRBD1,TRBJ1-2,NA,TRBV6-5,CASSYTDRELNYGYTF,TGTGCCAGCAGTTACACGGACAGGGAGCTTAACTATGGCTACACCTTC
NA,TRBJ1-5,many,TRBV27,CASSLADQPQHF,TGTGCCAGCAGTTTAGCAGATCAGCCCCAGCATTTT
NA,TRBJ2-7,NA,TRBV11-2,CASSWSTSAEQYF,TGTGCCAGCAGTTGGTCCACCTCCGCCGAGCAGTACTTC
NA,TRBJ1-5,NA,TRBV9,CASSVGGSSNQPQHF,TGTGCCAGCAGCGTAGGAGGCTCTAGCAATCAGCCCCAGCATTTT
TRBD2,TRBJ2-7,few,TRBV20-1,CSANAGGSSYEQYF,TGCAGTGCTAACGCGGGGGGTTCGTCCTACGAGCAGTACTTC
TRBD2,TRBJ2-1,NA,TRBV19,CASIRSGGWGNEQFF,TGTGCCAGTATCCGTAGCGGGGGGTGGGGCAATGAGCAGTTCTTC
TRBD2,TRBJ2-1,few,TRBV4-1,CASSQGTSGRASEQFF,TGCGCCAGCAGCCAAGGGACTAGCGGGAGGGCCAGTGAGCAGTTCTTC
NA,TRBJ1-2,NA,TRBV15,CATSDQGIFYGYTF,TGTGCCACCAGCGACCAGGGGATTTTCTATGGCTACACCTTC
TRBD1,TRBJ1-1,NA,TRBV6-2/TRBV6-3,CATSTGMNTEAFF,TGTGCCACCTCGACAGGGATGAACACTGAAGCTTTCTTT
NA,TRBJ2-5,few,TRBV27,CASSLMWGETQYF,TGTGCCAGCAGTTTAATGTGGGGAGAGACCCAGTACTTC
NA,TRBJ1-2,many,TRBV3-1,CASSPREISRGYTF,TGTGCCAGCAGCCCCCGGGAAATTTCTAGAGGCTACACCTTC
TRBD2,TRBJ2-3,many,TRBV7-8,CASSLVGGGSTDTQYF,TGTGCCAGCAGCTTAGTGGGGGGGGGTAGCACAGATACGCAGTATTTT
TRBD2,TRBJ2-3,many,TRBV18,CASSPTSGTDTQYF,TGTGCCAGCAGCCCCACTAGCGGCACAGATACGCAGTATTTT